This paragraph covers one TCR beta chain sequence. The target of this receptor is not known. Base qualities are not provided; no much larger clone lies one nucleotide away. Receptor amplification or capture employed the immunoSEQ multiplex PCR assay. For the multiplex PCR, a mixture combining 60 forward primers for TCR Vbeta segments and 13 reverse primers for TCR Jbeta segments was used. The CDR3 region of rearranged TCR beta genes was amplified from genomic DNA by a multiplex PCR assay. On the Illumina HiSeq System, the amplified TCR beta libraries were sequenced as 87-base-pair reads. Processing in the source paper ran as follows. A later analysis tallied 75 million to 95 million unique TCR beta chains across the roughly 610 repertoires, and 10 million to 11 million of those chains were shared by two or more donors. A nearest-neighbor algorithm error-corrected the raw reads and collapsed the reads into unique sequences, merging closely related sequences to remove PCR and sequencing errors. To assign V, D and J gene segments, CDR3 sequences were aligned to IMGT reference sequences. For a sequence to be retained, at least a six-nucleotide match to both a V gene segment and a J gene segment was required. A rearrangement counted as productive if the CDR3 had no stop codons and remained in frame with V and J, and every other rearrangement counted as non-productive. CDR3 was defined by IMGT convention, running from the second conserved V-encoded cysteine to the conserved J-encoded phenylalanine. The earlier analysis of 450 to 750 of the donors excluded any sequence lacking an unambiguous match to a single V gene segment. An earlier analysis of 500 to 700 of the donors classified V segments as functional when productive rearrangements were above 56.7% and as segregating when the standard deviation between donors was above 5%. To diagnose cytomegalovirus status from the catalog of TCR beta chain sequences, a statistical classification framework was built. In a later analysis, V and J genes were assigned by comparing TCR nucleotide sequences against IMGT/GENE-DB human TR gene sequences. A later analysis assigned CDR3 sequences and most-parsimonious VDJ recombination scenarios with the TCRdist pipeline. In a later analysis, each TCR beta chain was defined by its CDR3 amino acid sequence together with its V-gene family, and reads lacking a unique V-gene family were excluded. As a way to deal with suspected cross-contamination and a sequencing artifact, a later analysis dropped hundreds of nucleotide sequences that were highly shared and had low generation probability. For each public chain, a later analysis derived a clonal expansion index from normalized ranks of inferred template counts within each repertoire. In a later analysis, generation probabilities were computed with a VDJ recombination model fitted to out-of-frame rearrangements, and the resulting probabilities were checked against IGoR. In a later analysis, hypergeometric tests were used to score TCR-TCR, TCR-HLA and TCR-CMV co-occurrence, with a repertoire-size bias correction applied to TCR pairs. A later analysis estimated false discovery rates by permuting HLA or CMV assignments 20 times. In a later analysis, co-occurring TCRs were grouped with DBSCAN, and TCRdist sequence similarity was added when clustering was performed within HLA-allele-positive subsets. For co-occurrence clustering, repertoires with fewer than 30,000 or more than 120,000 public chains were excluded, along with five or six repertoires with anomalous nucleotide sharing. TCRdb limited this immuneACCESS table to in-frame rearrangements with V and J called. A share of clones is missing; checked studies link under half to unresolved V genes, and the rest is unexplained. The V and J calls and clone size were taken over from that table, and D and trimming were inferred from the DNA. Present in this sample are about 150,000 clones, around four fifths of which were seen just once. The biggest ten clones account for under 5% of the sample.

This sample was included in a study of cytomegalovirus exposure and HLA in healthy donors (dated by TCRdb to 2016 to 2017). Background for the entire study: According to an earlier analysis of a few hundred of the donors, about 180 million T cells yielded 117 million unique TCR beta sequences and 276 Gb of sequence data. An early release covering 550 to 700 HLA-typed donors comprised approximately 300 gigabases of sequencing data and 65 million to 100 million unique TCR sequences. Of the roughly 400 genotyped donors, more than 75% were placed in the genetic ancestry cluster associated with self-reported Caucasian donors. The study aimed to test whether cataloging public T cell receptors could reveal signatures of past pathogen exposure. The study used immunosequencing to profile the T cell repertoires of about 670 subjects and linked those repertoires to cytomegalovirus serostatus. Besides the first cohort of about 730 subjects, a separate validation cohort made up of 120 or so different subjects was used. To predict cytomegalovirus infection status, the study combined high-throughput TCR immunosequencing, statistical association of individual TCRs with disease status, and machine learning. To study patterns of TCR occurrence, a later analysis re-analyzed previously published TCR beta repertoires from around 700 donors and added high-resolution HLA genotyping. The later analysis used no new phenotypic data to find candidate immune exposures, relying instead on TCR beta sequences and their occurrence across donors. To decide whether each TCR beta V gene segment behaved as functional or pseudogenic, an earlier analysis of nearly 600 of the donors relied on high-throughput TCR beta sequencing. Alongside the repertoire data, information on donor age, sex, ethnicity and CMV serostatus was compiled. A later genetic analysis used genome-wide SNP genotypes for about 60% of the roughly 700 donors, treating that subset as a discovery cohort. Every discovery cohort repertoire had been produced on one sequencing platform. Both class I and class II loci were covered by HLA typing, at four-digit resolution. Typing coverage differed by locus: A, B, C, DRB1 and DQB1 were typed in roughly 629-630 donors, DQA1 in about 550, DPA1 in around 600, and DPB1 in around 490. A handful of DR-DQ haplotypes were handled as single units for association and clustering because linkage in the cohort was strong. On average, roughly 240,000 unique TCR beta nucleotide sequences were sequenced per donor among a few hundred genotyped donors of the cohort, with roughly 18% of those sequences being non-productive. What the study reported, not specific to this receptor: It was suggested by the authors that the approach could potentially be generalized to other disease states and immunological phenotypes. The cohort was sequenced for TCR beta chains only, and without alpha or paired-chain data the features that could be detected were limited. Most TCR sequences were observed very rarely across donors, whereas some public TCRs were present in many individuals. Several of the top co-occurrence clusters appeared to be linked to parvovirus B19, influenza, CMV and Epstein-Barr virus, according to a later analysis. A further reported finding was that TCR beta sequences accurately predicted the HLA-A and HLA-B alleles for most subjects in the first cohort. In a later analysis, HLA-associated TCR beta chains showed more clonal expansion and lower generation probabilities than non-associated chains that were equally common. For the cohort, immune exposure information was limited to CMV serostatus. Three of the identified cytomegalovirus-associated TCR beta chains were confirmed in vitro to be specific for cytomegalovirus antigens. In a later genetic analysis, a missense DCLRE1C variant was associated with V-gene and J-gene trimming of TCR beta chains, and the association was replicated in an independent cohort. In both the original and validation cohorts, the classifier was reported to diagnose cytomegalovirus status with high specificity and sensitivity. In a later analysis, most CMV-associated TCR beta chains were found to appear HLA-restricted, with HLA associations seemingly driven largely by CMV exposure. Correlated functional status among segregating V segments might be attributable to linkage disequilibrium, but an unknown experimental factor could not be ruled out. Broadly in line with IMGT annotations, most TCR beta V segments showed up in productive rearrangements about 90% or about 30% of the time in an earlier analysis of about 500 of the donors. The study listed 150 to 200 TCR beta chains as associated with cytomegalovirus. According to a later analysis, TCR association rates differed among HLA loci, with DRB1 alleles showing the most associated TCRs and HLA-C alleles showing the fewest. Specific HLA alleles were associated with roughly 16,000 TCR beta sequences at a false discovery rate of 0.05 in a later analysis. When HLA alleles, especially DR and DQ, strongly co-occurred, TCR associations were difficult to assign to individual alleles. Because some donors lacked HLA typing at each locus, the association tests relied only on the typed subset. Roughly uniform sequencing depth across donors was assumed in presence/absence analyses, although this assumption may not hold. Because counts were too low, roughly 16 rarely observed V segments, including chromosome 9 orphons, were excluded from the earlier analysis of several hundred of the donors. A cluster of highly shared sequence variants was judged likely to represent a technical artifact of the sequencing pipeline. The 87-base-pair reads could not distinguish some IMGT-functional V segments, including TRBV6-2 and TRBV6-3, so those segments were excluded. In a later genetic analysis, fewer N-insertions in productive TCRs were reported among donors in an Asian-associated ancestry cluster than the roughly 640-donor mean.

The CDR3 runs 14 amino acids, cysteine and phenylalanine included. This entry keeps only the CDR3 DNA: 42 bases, framed from base 1. Trimming removed 1 base from V and 4 bases from J, leaving 8 bases between the germline ends. CDR1 SEHNR and CDR2 FQNEAQ are derived from the germline V gene (reference sequence). The cohort was made up of 666 healthy bone marrow donors. At the time of sampling, all cohort members were nominally healthy, though unrecorded immune exposures were likely present. The donor tested CMV seropositive and was one of the 289 seropositive cohort members. Each donor provided a peripheral blood sample, and peripheral blood mononuclear cells were used for TCR beta sequencing. Genomic DNA extraction from the blood cell samples was performed with the Qiagen DNeasy Blood Extraction Kit.

Specimen: PBMCs. The TCR sequence derives from a girl between 5 and 17 years old in good health and CMV-seropositive. Recombination linked TRBV7-9 to TRBJ1-5; a tentative D call is TRBD1 (5 bases match). The CDR3 corresponds to CASSLGAGNQPQHF. Read as DNA, the sequence is TGTGCCAGCAGCTTAGGGGCAGGGAATCAGCCCCAGCATTTT.